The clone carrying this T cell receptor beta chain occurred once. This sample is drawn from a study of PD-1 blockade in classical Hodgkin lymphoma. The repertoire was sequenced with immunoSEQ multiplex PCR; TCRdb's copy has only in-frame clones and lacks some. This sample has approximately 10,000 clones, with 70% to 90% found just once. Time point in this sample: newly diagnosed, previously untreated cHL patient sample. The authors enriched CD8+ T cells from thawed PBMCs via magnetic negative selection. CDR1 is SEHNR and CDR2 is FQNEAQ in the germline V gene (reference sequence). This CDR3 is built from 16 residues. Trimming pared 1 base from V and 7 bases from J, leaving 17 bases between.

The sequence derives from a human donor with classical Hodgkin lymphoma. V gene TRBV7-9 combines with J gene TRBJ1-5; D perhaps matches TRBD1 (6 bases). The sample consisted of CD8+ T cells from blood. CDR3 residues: CASSLGPGGAGQPQHF. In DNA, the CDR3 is TGTGCCAGCAGCTTAGGCCCGGGGGGGGCTGGGCAGCCCCAGCATTTT.